The 29 T cell receptor beta chains below come from one sample, sequenced in a study of blood T cell repertoires in COVID-19. TCRdb keeps only in-frame clones here, not all; method: immunoSEQ multiplex PCR. The sample lists tens of thousands of clones; about four fifths were seen once. The sequencing input was peripheral blood. The receptors stem from a woman aged 80 or over with acute or convalescent COVID-19.

The rearrangement uses TRBV3-1 (or the pseudogene TRBV3-2) and TRBJ2-3, with D tentatively TRBD2 (6 bases). This CDR3 is 14 amino acids long. V lost 4 bases to trimming and J lost 0 bases, with 8 bases between them. Germline loops: CDR1 LGHDT, CDR2 YNNKEL (reference sequence). Here the CDR3 reads CASSRSGSTDTQYF. CDR3 nucleotides: TGTGCCAGCAGCCGTAGCGGTAGCACAGATACGCAGTATTTT.

In this sample, this clone turned up once. The chain is built from TRBV7-2 and TRBJ2-1, with D tentatively TRBD1 (7 bases). Germline values: CDR1 SGHTA, CDR2 FQGNSA. The CDR3 totals 15 residues. V lost 5 bases and J lost 0, with 11 bases in between. This chain's CDR3 is CASSPQGGSYNEQFF. DNA for the CDR3: TGTGCCAGCAGCCCGCAGGGGGGCTCCTACAATGAGCAGTTCTTC.

This rearrangement joins TRBV5-1 to TRBJ1-1; 7 nucleotides match TRBD1. This CDR3 is built from 16 residues. Looked up from germline, CDR1 is SGHRS and CDR2 is YFSETQ. V shed 3 bases, J shed 1 base, and the junction held 9 bases outside the gene matches. Here the CDR3 DNA reads TGCGCCAGCAGCTCAAGAGGGGCAGGGGGGAACACTGAAGCTTTCTTT. This translates into CASSSRGAGGNTEAFF.

The V call is TRBV19, the J call TRBJ2-7, with TRBD1 as a possible D gene (5 bases). CDR1 and CDR2 (germline): LNHDA, SQIVND (reference sequence). CDR3 length: 15 residues. Trimming removed 0 bases from V and 6 bases from J, with 15 bases in between. The CDR3 bases are TGTGCCAGTAGTATAGATCTGAGACAGACGGGCGAGCAGTACTTC. This translates into CASSIDLRQTGEQYF.

Only one count was recorded for this clone. The chain is built from TRBV5-4 and TRBJ2-2; 9 bases agree with TRBD1. Germline V gives CDR1 SGHNT, CDR2 YYREEE (reference sequence). The J segment lost 10 bases and the V segment lost 1 base, leaving 8 bases of the junction unmatched. The CDR3 has 15 residues. The CDR3 DNA reads TGTGCCAGCAGCTTGCCCGGGACAGGGAACACGGAGCTGTTTTTT. Encoded protein: CASSLPGTGNTELFF.

The V gene is TRBV7-3, the J gene TRBJ2-2; 11 bases are a match to TRBD2. The CDR3 consists of 17 residues. The J segment lost 6 bases and the V segment lost 2 bases, leaving 8 bases of the junction unmatched. Germline loops: CDR1 SGHTA, CDR2 FQGTGA. The CDR3 DNA follows: TGTGCCAGCAGCTTATTTAATAGCGGGAGGGCCGCCGGGGAGCTGTTTTTT. It yields the protein CASSLFNSGRAAGELFF. The whole variable domain, remainder taken from reference TRBV7-3 and TRBJ2-2, is GAGVSQTPSNKVTEKGKYVELRCDPISGHTALYWYRQSLGQGPEFLIYFQGTGAADDSGLPNDRFFAVRPEGSVSTLKIQRTERGDSAVYLCASSLFNSGRAAGELFFGEGSRLTVL.

The genes are TRBV28 and TRBJ1-1, with D possibly being TRBD1 (5 bases). Trimming shortened V by 5 bases and J by 3 bases, and 13 bases separated the two germline ends. Germline CDR1 MDHEN, CDR2 SYDVKM. This CDR3 is 14 amino acids long. The CDR3 sequence is CASSQVRGDTEAFF. In nucleotides, the CDR3 is TGTGCCAGCAGTCAGGTCCGGGGGGACACTGAAGCTTTCTTT.

The V call is TRBV10-1, the J call TRBJ2-5, with TRBD2 identical over 7 bases. V shed 0 bases and J 5 bases; nucleotides not matched to a gene: 6. CDR1 WNHNN and CDR2 SYGVQD come from the germline V gene (reference sequence). This CDR3 has 15 amino acids. DNA for the CDR3: TGCGCCAGCAGTGAGTCCACGCGGGAGACGGAGACCCAGTACTTC. It encodes CASSESTRETETQYF.

The genes are TRBV5-1 and TRBJ2-1; a weak D match, TRBD2 (6 bases). V was shortened by 3 bases and J by 8 bases, with 12 bases between the two germline ends. This CDR3 spans 13 amino acids. CDR1 and CDR2 from the germline V gene are SGHRS and YFSETQ. The CDR3 loop is CASSSRPGDEQFF. CDR3 DNA sequence: TGCGCCAGCAGCTCACGGCCGGGGGATGAGCAGTTCTTC.

The rearrangement joins TRBV28 to TRBJ1-2; D not resolved. This CDR3 has 12 amino acids. Germline V lookup: CDR1 MDHEN, CDR2 SYDVKM. V was clipped by 5 bases and J by 4 bases, with 8 bases between them. CDR3 coding DNA: TGTGCCAGCAGTAAAAATAGCTATGGCTACACCTTC. Protein: CASSKNSYGYTF.

V and J are TRBV11-2 and TRBJ2-1, with 12 positions matching TRBD2. Germline V gene sequence: CDR1 SGHAT, CDR2 FQNNGV. The CDR3 contains 16 residues. Trimming removed 2 bases from V and 4 bases from J; junction bases left unmatched: 3. CDR3 nucleotide sequence: TGTGCCAGCAGCTTACCCCTAGCGGGAGGGTACAATGAGCAGTTCTTC. As protein: CASSLPLAGGYNEQFF.

J is TRBJ2-7 and V is TRBV18; possible D gene TRBD2, 6 bases. This CDR3 has 12 amino acids. Per the germline V gene, CDR1 is KGHSH and CDR2 is LQKENI. V was trimmed by 4 bases and J by 6 bases, leaving 10 bases between them. The CDR3 bases are TGTGCCAGCTCACTTCAGGGACTCGAGCAGTACTTC. It translates to CASSLQGLEQYF. The whole variable domain, filled in from reference TRBV18 and TRBJ2-7, reads NAGVMQNPRHLVRRRGQEARLRCSPMKGHSHVYWYRQLPEEGLKFMVYLQKENIIDESGMPKERFSAEFPKEGPSILRIQQVVRGDSAAYFCASSLQGLEQYFGPGTRLTVT.

The gene calls are TRBV6-5 and TRBJ1-1; no clear D. Trimming cost V 7 bases and J 6 bases, with 18 bases left between them. This CDR3 has 14 residues. Looked up from germline, CDR1 is MNHEY and CDR2 is SVGAGI. DNA for the CDR3: TGTGCCAGCATGCGGAAGGCGACCCAACCTGAAGCTTTCTTT. Protein product: CASMRKATQPEAFF.

The chain has TRBV27 and TRBJ1-2; D possibly corresponds to TRBD1 (5 bases). V shed 4 bases and J shed 4 bases, with 10 bases lying between them. Germline V gene lookup returns CDR1 MNHEY and CDR2 SMNVEV (reference sequence). The CDR3 length is 13 residues. CDR3: CASSSWGGYGYTF. The CDR3 bases are TGTGCCAGCAGTTCGTGGGGGGGCTATGGCTACACCTTC.

This clone was observed a handful of times. V and J are TRBV12-5 and TRBJ2-3; TRBD2 aligns across 7 bases. This CDR3 spans 14 amino acids. CDR1 LGHNT and CDR2 FRNRAP come from the germline V gene. J gave up 4 bases and V 7 bases, and 8 bases lay outside the gene matches. DNA for the CDR3: TGTGCTAGTGCCAAGGATAGCGGGCCAGATACGCAGTATTTT. Protein: CASAKDSGPDTQYF.

This clone was picked up one time. The chain is built from TRBV7-9 and TRBJ1-1, with TRBD1 matching 10 bases. CDR3 size: 15 residues. Germline CDR1 is SEHNR and CDR2 is FQNEAQ (reference sequence). V gave up 5 bases and J gave up 1 base; unmatched junction bases: 4. The CDR3 DNA follows: TGTGCCAGCAGCCCGACAGGGGGCCAGAACACTGAAGCTTTCTTT. Protein product: CASSPTGGQNTEAFF.

The rearrangement links TRBV5-1 to TRBJ2-7; 9 positions agree with TRBD1. There are 15 residues in the CDR3. Germline V gene sequence: CDR1 SGHRS, CDR2 YFSETQ. The junction had 6 bases not matched to a gene; V was cut back by 4 bases and J by 1 base. CDR3 nucleotide sequence: TGCGCCAGCAGCCATCCGGGACAGGGTTCCTACGAGCAGTACTTC. As protein: CASSHPGQGSYEQYF.

The J gene is TRBJ2-7, the V gene TRBV7-3, with D unclear. V lost 0 bases, J lost 4 bases, and 10 bases lay in between. The CDR3 contains 14 residues. From germline, CDR1 is SGHTA and CDR2 FQGTGA. Here the CDR3 reads CASSLTPVSYEQYF. In nucleotides, the CDR3 is TGTGCCAGCAGCTTAACGCCAGTTTCTTACGAGCAGTACTTC.

The rearrangement links TRBV5-1 to TRBJ2-1; the D gene is possibly TRBD1 (5 bases). Germline V gene sequence: CDR1 SGHRS, CDR2 YFSETQ. The CDR3 is made up of 15 amino acids. V was pared by 5 bases and J by 1 base, with 13 bases between. Here the CDR3 DNA reads TGCGCCAGCAGTCGTGACAGTTCTTCCTACAATGAGCAGTTCTTC. This sequence encodes CASSRDSSSYNEQFF.

This chain uses TRBV5-4 with TRBJ2-7; D is unresolved. CDR3 length equals 15 residues. Germline V gene lookup returns CDR1 SGHNT and CDR2 YYREEE (reference sequence). Trimming left V 2 bases short and J 0 bases short, with 12 bases between. CDR3 nucleotides: TGTGCCAGCAGCTTCGACACCTTTAGCTCCTACGAGCAGTACTTC. It specifies CASSFDTFSSYEQYF.

V gene TRBV19 combines with J gene TRBJ2-7; TRBD1 matches at 10 bases. CDR1 and CDR2 from the germline V gene are LNHDA and SQIVND (reference sequence). The CDR3 runs to 15 residues. With V trimmed by 5 bases and J by 3 bases, 7 bases remained unmatched. CDR3 DNA sequence: TGTGCCAGTAGTGGGCCGGACAGGGGGGGCTACGAGCAGTACTTC. This translates into CASSGPDRGGYEQYF.

The chain recombines TRBV4-3 with TRBJ2-2; TRBD1 aligns across 8 bases. The CDR3 is 16 residues long. CDR1 and CDR2 from the germline V gene are LGHNA and YSLEER. V trimming: 0 bases; J trimming: 6 bases; junction bases outside the gene matches: 6. CDR3 sequence (DNA): TGCGCCAGCAGCCAAGATAGGGACAGGTTGGCCGGGGAGCTGTTTTTT. Protein: CASSQDRDRLAGELFF.

This chain links TRBV3-1 (or the pseudogene TRBV3-2) with TRBJ2-3, with 12 bases fitting TRBD2. V shed 4 bases, J shed 6 bases, and the junction held 8 bases outside the gene matches. This CDR3 comprises 16 residues. Germline V lookup: CDR1 LGHDT, CDR2 YNNKEL (reference sequence). The CDR3 bases are TGTGCCAGCAGCCGAGAGACTAGCGGGAGATGGGATACGCAGTATTTT. This translates into CASSRETSGRWDTQYF.

This clone has a handful of counts. This chain connects TRBV19 to TRBJ2-2, with 11 bases identical to TRBD1. Germline V gene data show CDR1 as LNHDA and CDR2 as SQIVND (reference sequence). V shed 7 bases, J shed 7 bases, and the junction held 5 bases outside the gene matches. The CDR3 is 14 amino acids. The CDR3 DNA follows: TGTGCCAGTAATCCGGGACAGGGGGGCGGGGAGCTGTTTTTT. Protein: CASNPGQGGGELFF.

This chain uses TRBV7-3 with TRBJ2-4; 8 bases align to TRBD2. The CDR3 runs 14 residues. The V gene's germline CDR1 is SGHTA and CDR2 FQGTGA. The trim removed 4 bases at V and 9 bases at J, leaving 8 bases unmatched. Here the CDR3 reads CASSSLAGRGIQYF. The CDR3 bases are TGTGCCAGCAGCTCCTTAGCGGGGAGAGGCATTCAGTACTTC.

The J gene is TRBJ2-7, the V gene TRBV15, with TRBD1 matching over 9 bases. Looked up from germline, CDR1 is LNHNV and CDR2 is YYDKDF (reference sequence). This CDR3 has 14 residues. The trim removed 3 bases at V and 2 bases at J, leaving 2 bases unmatched. The CDR3 coding sequence is TGTGCCACCAGCAGGGGGGACAGGGCCTACGAGCAGTACTTC. Translated: CATSRGDRAYEQYF.

The chain couples TRBV5-8 to TRBJ2-6, with TRBD1 identical over 7 bases. After removal of 0 bases from V and 4 bases from J, the junction contained 7 bases not matched to a gene. The CDR3 runs 17 residues. Germline loops: CDR1 SGHTS, CDR2 YDEGEE. Written as DNA, the CDR3 is TGTGCCAGCAGCTTGGGAGGGGGCCGGTTAGGGGCCAACGTCCTGACTTTC. Residues: CASSLGGGRLGANVLTF.

The chain carries TRBV7-2 and TRBJ2-3; possible D gene TRBD2, 5 bases. The CDR3 consists of 15 residues. CDR1 SGHTA and CDR2 FQGNSA come from the germline V gene. The V and J ends lost 5 bases and 1 base respectively, with 13 bases between them. CDR3 DNA: TGTGCCAGCAGCCCAGAGGGTAGCGGCACAGATACGCAGTATTTT. Residues: CASSPEGSGTDTQYF.

V gene TRBV6-5 combines with J gene TRBJ2-1, with D possibly TRBD1 on 6 matching bases. Trimming took off 2 bases at V and 4 bases at J, with 12 bases between the two ends. The CDR3 has 15 amino acids. Germline CDR1 is MNHEY and CDR2 is SVGAGI. CDR3 nucleotide sequence: TGTGCCAGCAGTTACACAAGACAGGAGTACAATGAGCAGTTCTTC. Protein: CASSYTRQEYNEQFF.